These 5 T cell receptor beta chains were all obtained from the same sample, sequenced in a study of breast tumors, draining lymph nodes, adjacent tissues. TCRdb independently ran MiXCR on the multiplex PCR reads; one entry per CDR3 protein. The table includes about 63,000 distinct CDR3 sequences, roughly 57% detected once. Source material: breast tumor tissue. Source of these receptors: a female donor with breast cancer. Some clones in this sample may be carry-over from other donors' samples.

The chain uses TRBV10-3 and TRBJ1-2; D call uncertain. The germline CDR1 and CDR2 sequences are ENHRY and SYGVKD. This CDR3 contains 12 residues. Trimming took off 8 bases at V and 7 bases at J, with 14 bases between the two ends. CDR3 DNA sequence: TGTGCCATCGAGGATCGCCTGGTTGGCTACACCTTC. It specifies CAIEDRLVGYTF.

V is TRBV5-5 and J is TRBJ1-2; 11 positions agree with TRBD1. CDR3 length equals 16 residues. V shed 3 bases, J shed 3 bases, and the junction held 7 bases outside the gene matches. Germline CDR1 reads SGHKS; CDR2 reads YYEKEE (reference sequence). CDR3 in amino acids: CASSYGKDRGHYGYTF. The CDR3 DNA is TGTGCCAGCAGCTACGGAAAGGACAGGGGGCACTATGGCTACACCTTC. Looking up the rest from reference TRBV5-5 and TRBJ1-2 gives the full variable domain: DAGVTQSPTHLIKTRGQQVTLRCSPISGHKSVSWYQQVLGQGPQFIFQYYEKEERGRGNFPDRFSARQFPNYSSELNVNALLLGDSALYLCASSYGKDRGHYGYTFGSGTRLTVV.

The chain uses TRBV20-1 and TRBJ1-5; the match to TRBD1 covers 7 bases. The junction had 3 bases not matched to a gene; V was cut back by 3 bases and J by 1 base. The CDR3 is 14 amino acids. Germline CDR1 is DFQATT and CDR2 is SNEGSKA (reference sequence). The CDR3 sequence is CSASTGESNQPQHF. The CDR3, as DNA: TGCAGTGCTAGCACAGGGGAGAGCAATCAGCCCCAGCATTTT.

There are many counts of this clonotype. This chain connects TRBV6-1 to TRBJ1-6; D remains unclear. Germline loops: CDR1 MNHNS, CDR2 SASEGT. This CDR3 region has 13 residues. The V gene lost 8 bases and the J gene lost 8 bases, with 13 bases spanning the gap. The CDR3 loop is CASAPSLDSPLHF. The CDR3 DNA reads as TGTGCCAGCGCACCCTCCCTTGATTCACCCCTCCACTTT.

The chain recombines TRBV9 with TRBJ2-5; 7 bases fit TRBD2. CDR1 is SGDLS and CDR2 is YYNGEE in the germline V gene. The CDR3 is 17 amino acids. Trimming cost V 4 bases and J 2 bases; bases outside gene matches: 14. CDR3 nucleotides: TGTGCCAGCAGCCCAAGGATCGGGACTACCCGTCAAGAGACCCAGTACTTC. Amino acids: CASSPRIGTTRQETQYF.